The 27 T cell receptor beta chains below come from one sample, sequenced in a study of T cells in Graves' hyperthyroidism and ophthalmopathy. It was RNA transcripts that yielded the amplified TCR beta CDR3 regions. In the first-round RT-PCR of the TCR CDR3, the HTBI primer set was used. Using its own MiXCR run on the multiplex PCR reads, TCRdb lists one record per CDR3 protein. The repertoire holds approximately 400,000 distinct CDR3 sequences, roughly 25% seen once, with around 70% in the top ten. The sample taken for sequencing was blood. These receptors were obtained from a man aged 45-60 years with Graves' hyperthyroidism.

In this sample, this clonotype turned up a few times. The genes are TRBV29-1 and TRBJ2-7, with 8 positions matching TRBD1. V was pared by 3 bases and J by 2 bases, with 6 bases of the junction left unmatched. The CDR3 contains 14 residues. Germline V gene data show CDR1 as SQVTM and CDR2 as ANQGSEA. The CDR3 reads CSVDSGQGTYEQYF. CDR3 DNA: TGCAGCGTTGATTCTGGACAGGGAACCTACGAGCAGTACTTC.

The genes are TRBV15 and TRBJ2-3; D is undetermined. The CDR3 length is 13 residues. The germline gives CDR1 LNHNV, CDR2 YYDKDF (reference sequence). V lost 0 bases and J lost 2, with 3 bases in between. The CDR3 nucleotides are TGTGCCACCAGCAGAGACCACACAGATACGCAGTATTTT. The encoded protein is CATSRDHTDTQYF.

This clonotype has just a few counts. The chain combines TRBV7-9 with TRBJ2-1, with D unresolved. V gave up 3 bases and J gave up 9 bases, with 9 bases separating them. From germline, CDR1 is SEHNR and CDR2 FQNEAQ (reference sequence). The CDR3 consists of 12 residues. This CDR3 is CASSFGVSEQFF. CDR3 nucleotide sequence: TGTGCCAGCAGCTTTGGGGTGAGTGAGCAGTTCTTC.

This chain uses TRBV7-3 with TRBJ1-1; tentative D call: TRBD1 (5 bases). The CDR3 is made up of 14 amino acids. V shed 3 bases and J shed 6 bases, with 14 bases lying between them. Germline CDR1 reads SGHTA; CDR2 reads FQGTGA. CDR3 region: CASSFAGLGAEAFF. The CDR3 DNA reads as TGTGCCAGCAGCTTTGCGGGGCTGGGCGCTGAAGCTTTCTTT.

V gene TRBV7-9 combines with J gene TRBJ2-3, with D hard to call. Germline assignment: CDR1 SEHNR and CDR2 FQNEAQ (reference sequence). The V end lost 4 bases, the J end lost 5 bases, and 4 bases lay between the germline ends. This CDR3 has 11 residues. CDR3 coding DNA: TGTGCCAGCAGCTCCGTAGATACGCAGTATTTT. Its translation: CASSSVDTQYF.

This clonotype was seen a handful of times. This chain connects TRBV11-2 to TRBJ2-7, with TRBD2 matching over 7 bases. The junction had 7 bases not matched to a gene; V was cut back by 1 base and J by 4 bases. The CDR3 is 15 amino acids. Germline CDR1 is SGHAT and CDR2 is FQNNGV. The CDR3 here is CASSLGGGHGYEQYF. Written as DNA, the CDR3 is TGTGCCAGCAGCTTAGGGGGAGGGCACGGGTACGAGCAGTACTTC.

This clonotype was counted many times. This chain uses TRBV27 with TRBJ1-1; no reliable D call. Trimming shortened V by 5 bases and J by 4 bases, and 14 bases separated the two germline ends. CDR3 size: 14 residues. Germline V gives CDR1 MNHEY, CDR2 SMNVEV (reference sequence). CDR3 coding DNA: TGTGCCAGCAGTCTGGAGGGTTTGAGCACTGAAGCTTTCTTT. Its protein is CASSLEGLSTEAFF.

Details on this clonotype: One end of the junction is discordant with germline, which a read error may explain. The chain couples TRBV7-2 to TRBJ2-6, with 8 bases fitting TRBD1. The germline V gene has CDR1 SGHTA and CDR2 FQGNSA. The CDR3 consists of 17 residues. The CDR3: CASSQGQGPTGANILTF. The CDR3 coding sequence is TGTGCCAGCAGCCAAGGACAGGGTCCCACTGGGGCCAACATCCTGACTTTC.

The chain links TRBV6-9 to TRBJ2-5; D gene unclear. Trimming cost V 1 base and J 2 bases, with 8 bases left between them. Germline CDR1 reads MNHGY; CDR2 reads SVAAGI. The CDR3 sequence is 14 residues long. As DNA, the CDR3 is TGTGCCAGCAGTTATTTTGCGAAGCAAGAGACCCAGTACTTC. As protein: CASSYFAKQETQYF.

This clonotype appeared many times. The chain joins TRBV6-1 to TRBJ2-1; either TRBD1 or TRBD2 may supply D (6 bases each). In germline, CDR1 is MNHNS, CDR2 SASEGT. Trimming cost V 6 bases and J 3 bases, with 15 bases left between them. The CDR3 is 15 residues long. The CDR3 region has the DNA TGTGCCAGCAGCCTCGGGGCGGGACACTACAATGAGCAGTTCTTC. This encodes CASSLGAGHYNEQFF.

This clonotype came up many times. V usage is TRBV14 and J usage is TRBJ2-1; D gene unclear. This CDR3 is 15 amino acids long. Germline V gene data show CDR1 as SGHDN and CDR2 as FVKESK. The germline V and J ends were trimmed by 3 bases and 4 bases, with 13 bases remaining between them. The CDR3 DNA reads TGTGCCAGCAGCCAGCTCCTGGGTTCATACAATGAGCAGTTCTTC. This gives the protein CASSQLLGSYNEQFF.

CDR3 protein: CATSDMGQKEAGELFF. For the CDR3, the DNA is TGTGCCACCAGTGACATGGGACAGAAAGAAGCCGGGGAGCTGTTTTTT. V usage is TRBV24-1 and J usage is TRBJ2-2; 7 bases fit TRBD1. The V gene's germline CDR1 is KGHDR and CDR2 SFDVKD. The J segment lost 6 bases and the V segment lost 4 bases, leaving 10 bases of the junction unmatched. The CDR3 contains 16 residues.

This clonotype has only a few counts. The V gene is TRBV24-1, the J gene TRBJ2-2; D unresolved. V was cut by 4 bases and J by 8 bases, with 7 bases left in between. This CDR3 is built from 12 residues. The germline V gene encodes CDR1 KGHDR and CDR2 SFDVKD. The CDR3, as DNA: TGTGCCACCAGTGACGGACGGGGGGAGCTGTTTTTT. Its translation is CATSDGRGELFF.

This clonotype was detected a few times. J is TRBJ2-4 and V is TRBV7-2; TRBD2 is a possible D gene (5 bases). Per the germline V gene, CDR1 is SGHTA and CDR2 is FQGNSA. The CDR3 spans 16 residues. Trimming removed 1 base from V and 2 bases from J, with 12 bases in between. CDR3 protein: CASSLVPAGSKNIQYF. DNA of the CDR3: TGTGCCAGCAGCTTAGTGCCTGCGGGTTCCAAAAACATTCAGTACTTC. Full variable domain (outside the CDR3, taken from reference TRBV7-2 and TRBJ2-4): GAGVSQSPSNKVTEKGKDVELRCDPISGHTALYWYRQSLGQGLEFLIYFQGNSAPDKSGLPSDRFSAERTGGSVSTLTIQRTQQEDSAVYLCASSLVPAGSKNIQYFGAGTRLSVL.

In its sample, this clonotype was seen once. A much larger clone differs by one base, so this may be a read error. V gene TRBV12-3 or TRBV12-4 combines with J gene TRBJ2-7; D is uncertain. The CDR3 is 16 residues long. The V and J ends lost 6 bases and 4 bases respectively, with 22 bases between them. The CDR3 loop is CASSRQLGRSRYEQYF. The CDR3 DNA sequence: TGTGCCAGCAGCAGACAACTTGGGCGCAGCCGGTACGAGCAGTACTTC.

V and J are TRBV4-1 and TRBJ2-7, with D maybe TRBD2 (6 bases). Germline V lookup: CDR1 MGHRA, CDR2 YSYEKL. V was pared by 0 bases and J by 4 bases, with 13 bases between. The CDR3 runs 15 residues. CDR3 protein: CASSQEAGGRYEQYF. The DNA of the CDR3 is TGCGCCAGCAGCCAAGAGGCCGGAGGGCGGTACGAGCAGTACTTC.

This clonotype was counted a few times. The chain combines TRBV7-9 with TRBJ2-7, with D unresolved. V was clipped by 1 base and J by 2 bases, with 9 bases between them. The germline gives CDR1 SEHNR, CDR2 FQNEAQ (reference sequence). The CDR3 is made up of 14 amino acids. In DNA, the CDR3 is TGTGCCAGCAGCTTAGTCGGCCAGCCCTACGAGCAGTACTTC. Its translation is CASSLVGQPYEQYF.

CDR3 in amino acids: CASSLSVRNNEQFF. CDR3 bases: TGTGCCAGCAGCTTATCTGTCAGAAACAATGAGCAGTTCTTC. This chain joins TRBV7-9 and TRBJ2-1; D remains ambiguous. The germline V gene encodes CDR1 SEHNR and CDR2 FQNEAQ (reference sequence). The length of the CDR3 is 14 residues. The V end was cut by 2 bases, the J end by 5 bases, with 10 bases between.

The V gene is TRBV14, the J gene TRBJ2-3; 13 bases fit TRBD2. Germline CDR1 SGHDN, CDR2 FVKESK. CDR3 length: 16 residues. V was clipped by 4 bases and J by 7 bases; unmatched bases: 8. The CDR3, as DNA: TGTGCCAGCAGCCGAATTACTAGCGGGAGGGCCCATACGCAGTATTTT. Protein: CASSRITSGRAHTQYF.

Points on this clonotype: A clone one base away is much larger, so this may be a read error. The chain joins TRBV27 to TRBJ2-5; 7 bases match TRBD1. V lost 5 bases to trimming and J lost 1 base; unmatched junction nucleotides: 10. The CDR3 sequence is 16 residues long. Germline V CDR1 and CDR2: MNHEY, SMNVEV (reference sequence). The DNA of the CDR3 is TGTGCCAGCAGTGATCCTGGGACAGAGCGCCAAGAGACCCAGTACTTC. Protein product: CASSDPGTERQETQYF.

The chain couples TRBV4-1 to TRBJ2-7; TRBD2 is a possible D gene (6 bases). CDR1 MGHRA and CDR2 YSYEKL come from the germline V gene. The CDR3 covers 13 residues. Trimming left V 3 bases short and J 3 bases short, with 9 bases between. CDR3 in amino acids: CASSHRLGYEQYF. The CDR3 coding sequence is TGCGCCAGCAGCCACAGACTAGGCTACGAGCAGTACTTC.

In the case of this clonotype: One end of the junction fails to match germline, which may point to a read error. The chain is built from TRBV2 and TRBJ1-2, with D maybe TRBD1 (5 bases). Germline V lookup: CDR1 SNHLY, CDR2 FYNNEI. The CDR3 covers 13 residues. CDR3 nucleotide sequence: TGTGCCGGCAGTGAGACAGCCCCCTATGGCTACACCTTC. This translates into CAGSETAPYGYTF.

The genes are TRBV20-1 and TRBJ1-4, with 8 bases identical to TRBD1. The CDR3 covers 14 residues. Germline assignment: CDR1 DFQATT and CDR2 SNEGSKA (reference sequence). The ends lost 5 bases at V and 3 bases at J; junction bases unmatched: 5. The CDR3 coding sequence is TGCAGTGCTGGGGAGACAGGGGCTAATGAAAAACTGTTTTTT. Its protein is CSAGETGANEKLFF.

The V call is TRBV7-9, the J call TRBJ2-1; D gene ambiguous. Germline V CDR1 and CDR2: SEHNR, FQNEAQ (reference sequence). The CDR3 runs to 15 residues. Deletions cut 5 bases from V and 3 bases from J, with 14 bases between. As DNA, the CDR3 is TGTGCCAGCAGCCCAGTCGGGCTGGGCTACAATGAGCAGTTCTTC. Translation: CASSPVGLGYNEQFF.

This clonotype was seen ten or more times. The J gene is TRBJ2-3, the V gene TRBV28; D gene uncertain. In germline, CDR1 is MDHEN, CDR2 SYDVKM. The CDR3 covers 15 residues. The V gene lost 6 bases and the J gene lost 2 bases, with 15 bases spanning the gap. The CDR3 is CASSPSYGDTDTQYF. CDR3 in DNA: TGTGCCAGCAGCCCCTCCTACGGAGACACAGATACGCAGTATTTT.

This clonotype was counted only a few times. The chain links TRBV7-9 to TRBJ2-1, with D tentatively TRBD2 (7 bases). This CDR3 region has 17 residues. Germline CDR1 and CDR2: SEHNR and FQNEAQ (reference sequence). Trimming removed 1 base from V and 6 bases from J, with 19 bases in between. The CDR3 loop is CASSLDEGGWRSNEQFF. CDR3 sequence (DNA): TGTGCCAGCAGCTTAGACGAGGGGGGGTGGAGAAGCAATGAGCAGTTCTTC.

This clonotype was seen just once. At one boundary the junction diverges from the germline segment, which might be a read error. J is TRBJ1-3 and V is TRBV10-3, with TRBD1 matching over 8 bases. The CDR3 covers 14 residues. Germline loops: CDR1 ENHRY, CDR2 SYGVKD. CDR3 residues: CAIRDRASGNTMYF. CDR3 DNA: TGTGCCATCAGGGACAGGGCCTCTGGAAACACCATGTATTTT.